Following are 24 T cell receptor beta chains from one sample sequenced in a study of blood T cell repertoires in COVID-19. TCRdb's table, derived via immunoSEQ multiplex PCR, lists solely in-frame clones and lacks some. The sample lists about 80,000 clones; roughly 80% were seen once. Sequences were obtained from peripheral blood. The receptor source for this set is a woman aged 70-85 years with acute or convalescent COVID-19.

This chain links TRBV5-5 with TRBJ1-5; 7 bases map to TRBD1. Trimming removed 1 base from V and 11 bases from J; junction bases left unmatched: 15. CDR3 size: 16 residues. Per the germline V gene, CDR1 is SGHKS and CDR2 is YYEKEE (reference sequence). The CDR3 reads CASSLSPGTAQSAQHF. CDR3 coding DNA: TGTGCCAGCAGCTTGTCTCCCGGGACAGCTCAATCGGCCCAGCATTTT.

This chain connects TRBV10-3 to TRBJ1-2; 7 positions match TRBD1. CDR1 ENHRY and CDR2 SYGVKD come from the germline V gene. This CDR3 region has 12 residues. The V and J ends lost 5 bases and 8 bases, in that order; junction bases with no gene match: 5. The CDR3 sequence is CAISTGAYGYTF. CDR3 in DNA: TGTGCCATCAGTACAGGGGCCTACGGCTACACCTTC.

This chain uses TRBV3-1 (or the pseudogene TRBV3-2) with TRBJ1-6; D is unclear. The CDR3 spans 13 residues. Trimming pared 7 bases from V and 7 bases from J, leaving 11 bases between. Germline V gene lookup returns CDR1 LGHDT and CDR2 YNNKEL (reference sequence). The CDR3 is CASTPFLNSPLHF. The CDR3 nucleotides are TGTGCCAGCACCCCCTTTCTGAATTCACCCCTCCACTTT.

The rearrangement joins TRBV2 to TRBJ2-2, with no clear D. The CDR3 sequence is 13 residues long. The V end was cut by 4 bases, the J end by 3 bases, with 6 bases between. The germline gives CDR1 SNHLY, CDR2 FYNNEI. The CDR3 here is CASSVIDTGELFF. In nucleotides, the CDR3 is TGTGCCAGCAGTGTAATTGACACCGGGGAGCTGTTTTTT.

V gene TRBV3-1 (or the pseudogene TRBV3-2) combines with J gene TRBJ1-5; a possible D gene is TRBD1 (5 bases). Germline assignment: CDR1 LGHDT and CDR2 YNNKEL (reference sequence). The CDR3 is 18 amino acids. Trimming took 0 bases from V and 7 from J, leaving 22 bases between them. The CDR3 sequence: CASSQDHPKAGWGQPQHF. The CDR3 DNA follows: TGTGCCAGCAGCCAAGATCATCCAAAGGCAGGGTGGGGACAGCCCCAGCATTTT.

The chain carries TRBV19 and TRBJ1-1, with D possibly matching TRBD1 (5 bases). The germline CDR1 and CDR2 sequences are LNHDA and SQIVND (reference sequence). The germline V and J ends were trimmed by 1 base and 4 bases, with 10 bases remaining between them. The CDR3 sequence is 14 residues long. The CDR3 DNA sequence: TGTGCCAGTAGTATAGTTTACGGGGGCACTGAAGCTTTCTTT. Amino acids: CASSIVYGGTEAFF.

J is TRBJ2-1 and V is TRBV15, with 10 bases that match TRBD2. With 4 bases clipped from V and 7 bases from J, the junction kept 13 bases outside the gene matches. The CDR3 extends over 17 amino acids. Per germline, CDR1 LNHNV and CDR2 YYDKDF (reference sequence). CDR3 sequence reads: CATSTALLAGVGNEQFF. The CDR3, as DNA: TGTGCCACCAGCACAGCCCTTCTAGCGGGAGTGGGGAATGAGCAGTTCTTC.

V usage is TRBV27 and J usage is TRBJ2-1, with 8 bases identical to TRBD1. The CDR3 has 14 residues. In germline, CDR1 is MNHEY, CDR2 SMNVEV (reference sequence). V trimming: 4 bases; J trimming: 9 bases; junction bases outside the gene matches: 8. This CDR3 reads CASSWGTGVVEQFF. CDR3 sequence (DNA): TGTGCCAGCAGTTGGGGGACAGGCGTCGTTGAGCAGTTCTTC.

The chain has TRBV5-1 and TRBJ2-5; D gene ambiguous. V shed 6 bases and J shed 1 base, with 10 bases lying between them. CDR3 length: 13 amino acids. Germline-derived CDR1 and CDR2 are SGHRS and YFSETQ. CDR3 amino acids: CASNTRGQETQYF. The CDR3 DNA sequence: TGCGCCAGCAATACACGCGGCCAAGAGACCCAGTACTTC. The whole variable domain, remainder taken from reference TRBV5-1 and TRBJ2-5, is KAGVTQTPRYLIKTRGQQVTLSCSPISGHRSVSWYQQTPGQGLQFLFEYFSETQRNKGNFPGRFSGRQFSNSRSEMNVSTLELGDSALYLCASNTRGQETQYFGPGTRLLVL.

V is TRBV11-2 and J is TRBJ1-2, with no clear D. CDR3 length: 13 amino acids. Trimming removed 1 base at V and 5 bases at J, with 8 bases between. In germline, CDR1 is SGHAT, CDR2 FQNNGV. Here the CDR3 DNA reads TGTGCCAGCAGCTTAGGGCAGAATTATGGCTACACCTTC. It encodes CASSLGQNYGYTF.

The chain has TRBV9 and TRBJ1-1; weak D call: TRBD1 (5 bases). CDR1 is SGDLS, CDR2 YYNGEE, per germline. The CDR3 contains 17 residues. V lost 1 base, J lost 1 base, and 17 bases lay in between. The DNA of the CDR3 is TGTGCCAGCAGCGTATCCTTGGACAAACCAGAGAACACTGAAGCTTTCTTT. It translates to CASSVSLDKPENTEAFF.

The genes are TRBV7-9 and TRBJ1-4; weak D call: TRBD1 (5 bases). The CDR3 length is 15 residues. Germline values: CDR1 SEHNR, CDR2 FQNEAQ (reference sequence). Trimming took off 6 bases at V and 11 bases at J, with 22 bases between the two ends. Here the CDR3 reads CASSTETGVVGKLFF. The CDR3 DNA is TGTGCCAGCAGTACAGAGACGGGGGTGGTCGGGAAACTGTTTTTT.

V is TRBV9 and J is TRBJ1-2, with a possible D match to TRBD1 (6 bases). V lost 4 bases to trimming and J lost 7 bases, with 26 bases between them. This CDR3 comprises 17 residues. Germline values: CDR1 SGDLS, CDR2 YYNGEE. This CDR3 reads CASSLFSGQPSVSGYTF. The DNA of the CDR3 is TGTGCCAGCAGCCTATTCTCGGGACAACCTTCAGTGAGTGGCTACACCTTC.

This chain connects TRBV5-4 to TRBJ2-1; TRBD2 matches at 13 bases. From germline, CDR1 is SGHNT and CDR2 YYREEE (reference sequence). Trimming cost V 5 bases and J 8 bases; bases outside gene matches: 10. The CDR3 runs 16 residues. CDR3 DNA: TGTGCCAGCAGTGTTGTCCGGACTAGCGGGAGCTATGAGCAGTTCTTC. It translates to CASSVVRTSGSYEQFF.

The V call is TRBV29-1, the J call TRBJ1-5; no firm D call. The V end was cut by 4 bases, the J end by 6 bases, with 13 bases between. The CDR3 totals 13 residues. CDR1 SQVTM and CDR2 ANQGSEA come from the germline V gene. The CDR3 sequence: CSVGGGLSQPQHF. The CDR3 DNA reads TGCAGCGTTGGGGGAGGCCTCTCTCAGCCCCAGCATTTT.

This rearrangement joins TRBV6-5 to TRBJ1-2, with 7 bases fitting TRBD1. Germline V gene data show CDR1 as MNHEY and CDR2 as SVGAGI. Trimming cost V 6 bases and J 6 bases; bases outside gene matches: 4. This CDR3 region has 12 residues. CDR3 in amino acids: CASRQGFDGYTF. The CDR3 coding sequence is TGTGCCAGCAGACAGGGGTTTGATGGCTACACCTTC.

This clone has a handful of counts. The V call is TRBV6-5, the J call TRBJ2-3, with 7 bases fitting TRBD1. This CDR3 comprises 15 residues. Germline loops: CDR1 MNHEY, CDR2 SVGAGI. V shed 2 bases, J shed 2 bases, and the junction held 4 bases outside the gene matches. CDR3 nucleotide sequence: TGTGCCAGCAGTTACGGGGACAGAGCCACAGATACGCAGTATTTT. Protein: CASSYGDRATDTQYF.

J is TRBJ1-1 and V is TRBV15; maybe TRBD1 (5 bases). The germline V gene encodes CDR1 LNHNV and CDR2 YYDKDF (reference sequence). The CDR3 runs 15 residues. V was pared by 1 base and J by 0 bases, with 9 bases between. This chain's CDR3 is CATSRGGGMNTEAFF. As DNA, the CDR3 is TGTGCCACCAGCAGAGGTGGGGGGATGAACACTGAAGCTTTCTTT.

The chain is built from TRBV7-2 and TRBJ1-5; D is possibly TRBD1 (5 bases). Trimming stripped 4 bases from V and 4 bases from J, with 11 bases between. Per germline, CDR1 SGHTA and CDR2 FQGNSA. The CDR3 is 14 amino acids. CDR3 protein: CASSSFAGNQPQHF. CDR3 DNA: TGTGCCAGCAGCTCATTCGCAGGGAATCAGCCCCAGCATTTT.

The J gene is TRBJ2-3, the V gene TRBV7-2, with 14 positions matching TRBD2. Trimming took 2 bases from V and 4 from J; bases not matched to a gene: 5. The CDR3 has 17 residues. Germline CDR1 is SGHTA and CDR2 is FQGNSA. The CDR3 nucleotides are TGTGCCAGCAGCTTACCTCGACTAGCGGGAGGGCCAGATACGCAGTATTTT. Translating gives CASSLPRLAGGPDTQYF.

V usage is TRBV20-1 and J usage is TRBJ2-6; tentatively, D is TRBD1 (6 bases). Germline V CDR1 and CDR2: DFQATT, SNEGSKA (reference sequence). V was cut by 3 bases and J by 2 bases, with 23 bases left in between. CDR3 length equals 19 residues. Written as DNA, the CDR3 is TGCAGTGCTAGTCAAGGGCCGGGACAAAGGACGACTGGGGCCAACGTCCTGACTTTC. It is translated as CSASQGPGQRTTGANVLTF.

This clone was seen a single time. J is TRBJ2-3 and V is TRBV11-2, with TRBD2 matching 10 bases. This CDR3 comprises 16 residues. Per the germline V gene, CDR1 is SGHAT and CDR2 is FQNNGV. The V segment lost 2 bases and the J segment 4 bases; nucleotides outside the gene matches: 6. For the CDR3, the DNA is TGTGCCAGCAGCTTACAAGCGGGAGGGCCCTCAGATACGCAGTATTTT. Residues: CASSLQAGGPSDTQYF.

The chain carries TRBV7-2 and TRBJ1-2, with TRBD1 identical over 9 bases. The germline gives CDR1 SGHTA, CDR2 FQGNSA. V lost 2 bases, J lost 8 bases, and 9 bases stayed unmatched. The CDR3 length is 15 residues. CDR3: CASSLSGQGIGGYTF. CDR3 DNA: TGTGCCAGCAGCTTATCGGGACAGGGAATTGGCGGCTACACCTTC.

V is TRBV4-2 and J is TRBJ2-1; D unclear. Trimming stripped 0 bases from V and 4 bases from J, with 13 bases between. The germline CDR1 and CDR2 sequences are LGHNA and YNFKEQ. This CDR3 spans 16 amino acids. The DNA of the CDR3 is TGTGCCAGCAGCCAAGAGAGTTCAAGCGCTTACAATGAGCAGTTCTTC. It codes for CASSQESSSAYNEQFF.